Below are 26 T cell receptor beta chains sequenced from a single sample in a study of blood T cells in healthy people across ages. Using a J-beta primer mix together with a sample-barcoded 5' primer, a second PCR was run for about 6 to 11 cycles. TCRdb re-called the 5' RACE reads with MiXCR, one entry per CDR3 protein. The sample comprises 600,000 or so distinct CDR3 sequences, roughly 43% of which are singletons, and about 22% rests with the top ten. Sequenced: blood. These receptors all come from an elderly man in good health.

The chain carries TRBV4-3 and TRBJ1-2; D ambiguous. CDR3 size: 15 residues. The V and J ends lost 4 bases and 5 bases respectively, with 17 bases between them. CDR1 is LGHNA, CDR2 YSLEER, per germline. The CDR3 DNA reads TGCGCCAGCAGCCGAGACCTTAAGGAAGGGTATGGCTACACCTTC. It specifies CASSRDLKEGYGYTF.

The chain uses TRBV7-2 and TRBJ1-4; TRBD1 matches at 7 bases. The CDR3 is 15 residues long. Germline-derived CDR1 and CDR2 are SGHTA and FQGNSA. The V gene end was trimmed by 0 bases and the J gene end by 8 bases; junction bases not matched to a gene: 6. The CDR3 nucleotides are TGTGCCAGCAGCTTAGCGATGACAGGGCAAGAAAAACTGTTTTTT. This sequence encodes CASSLAMTGQEKLFF.

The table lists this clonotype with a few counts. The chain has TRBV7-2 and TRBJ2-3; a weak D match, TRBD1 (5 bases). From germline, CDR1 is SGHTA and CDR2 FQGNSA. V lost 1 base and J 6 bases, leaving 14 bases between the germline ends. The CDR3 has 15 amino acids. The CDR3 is CASSLVSPRVDTQYF. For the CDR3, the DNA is TGTGCCAGCAGCTTAGTGTCCCCCAGGGTGGATACGCAGTATTTT. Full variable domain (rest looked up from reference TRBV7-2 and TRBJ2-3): GAGVSQSPSNKVTEKGKDVELRCDPISGHTALYWYRQSLGQGLEFLIYFQGNSAPDKSGLPSDRFSAERTGGSVSTLTIQRTQQEDSAVYLCASSLVSPRVDTQYFGPGTRLTVL.

The chain's CDR3 is CSAGLGPSWETQYF. CDR3 nucleotides: TGCAGTGCTGGCCTTGGGCCCAGCTGGGAGACCCAGTACTTC. The genes are TRBV20-1 and TRBJ2-5; D unclear. The CDR3 has 14 amino acids. Looked up from germline, CDR1 is DFQATT and CDR2 is SNEGSKA (reference sequence). The germline V and J ends were trimmed by 5 bases and 5 bases, with 18 bases remaining between them.

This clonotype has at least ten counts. CDR3 region: CASSLFNEQFF. Here the CDR3 DNA reads TGTGCCAGCAGCTTATTCAATGAGCAGTTCTTC. The chain recombines TRBV7-9 with TRBJ2-1; D unresolved. Germline V CDR1 and CDR2: SEHNR, FQNEAQ (reference sequence). Trimming took off 2 bases at V and 6 bases at J, with 2 bases between the two ends. This CDR3 is built from 11 residues. The complete variable domain, with remaining parts taken from reference TRBV7-9 and TRBJ2-1, reads DTGVSQNPRHKITKRGQNVTFRCDPISEHNRLYWYRQTLGQGPEFLTYFQNEAQLEKSRLLSDRFSAERPKGSFSTLEIQRTEQGDSAMYLCASSLFNEQFFGPGTRLTVL.

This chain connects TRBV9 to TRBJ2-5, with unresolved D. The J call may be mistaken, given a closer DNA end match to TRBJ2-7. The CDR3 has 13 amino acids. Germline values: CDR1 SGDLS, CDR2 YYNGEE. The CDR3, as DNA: TGTGCCAGCAGCCTCGAGGTAGACTACGAGCAGTACTTC. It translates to CASSLEVDYEQYF.

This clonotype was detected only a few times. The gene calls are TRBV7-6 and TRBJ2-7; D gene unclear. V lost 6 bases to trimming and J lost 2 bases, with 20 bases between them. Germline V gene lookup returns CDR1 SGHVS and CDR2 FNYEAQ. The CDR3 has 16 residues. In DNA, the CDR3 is TGTGCCAGCAGTAAATACCATGGGTCGGACCCCTACGAGCAGTACTTC. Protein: CASSKYHGSDPYEQYF.

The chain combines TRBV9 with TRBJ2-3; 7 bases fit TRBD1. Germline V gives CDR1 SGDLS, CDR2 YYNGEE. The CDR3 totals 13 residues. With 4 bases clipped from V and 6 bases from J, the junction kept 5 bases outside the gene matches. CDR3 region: CASSPRGSDTQYF. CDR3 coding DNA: TGTGCCAGCAGCCCCAGGGGGTCGGATACGCAGTATTTT.

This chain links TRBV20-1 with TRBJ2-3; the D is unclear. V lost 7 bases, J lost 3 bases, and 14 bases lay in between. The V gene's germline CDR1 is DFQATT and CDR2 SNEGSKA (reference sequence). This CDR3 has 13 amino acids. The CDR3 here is CSVLGFRTDTQYF. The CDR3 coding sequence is TGCAGTGTTCTGGGGTTCCGTACAGATACGCAGTATTTT.

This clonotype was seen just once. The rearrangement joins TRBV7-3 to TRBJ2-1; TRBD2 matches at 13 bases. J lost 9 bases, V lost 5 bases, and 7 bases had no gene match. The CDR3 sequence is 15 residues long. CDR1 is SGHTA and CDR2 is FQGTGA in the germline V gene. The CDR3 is CASSRTSGGAGEQFF. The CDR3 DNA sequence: TGTGCCAGCAGCCGAACTAGCGGGGGGGCCGGTGAGCAGTTCTTC.

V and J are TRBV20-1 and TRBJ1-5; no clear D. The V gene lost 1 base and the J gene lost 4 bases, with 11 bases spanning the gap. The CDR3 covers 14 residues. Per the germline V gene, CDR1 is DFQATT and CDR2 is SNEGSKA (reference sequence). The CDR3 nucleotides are TGCAGTGCTAGAGGCAGGCCTGGGAATCAGCCCCAGCATTTT. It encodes CSARGRPGNQPQHF.

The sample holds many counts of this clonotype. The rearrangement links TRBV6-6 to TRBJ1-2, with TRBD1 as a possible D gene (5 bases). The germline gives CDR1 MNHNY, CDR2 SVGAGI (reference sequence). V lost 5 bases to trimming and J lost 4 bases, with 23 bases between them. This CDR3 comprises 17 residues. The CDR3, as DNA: TGTGCCAGCAGTGCCTCGCCGGGGCGGCGGGGGTCCTATGGCTACACCTTC. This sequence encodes CASSASPGRRGSYGYTF.

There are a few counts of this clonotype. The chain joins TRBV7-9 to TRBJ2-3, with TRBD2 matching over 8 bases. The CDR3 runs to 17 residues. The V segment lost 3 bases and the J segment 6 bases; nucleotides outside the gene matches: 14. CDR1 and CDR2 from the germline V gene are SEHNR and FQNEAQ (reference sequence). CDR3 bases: TGTGCCAGCAGCTTTAGCATGGCGGGACTAGGTTCTGATACGCAGTATTTT. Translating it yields CASSFSMAGLGSDTQYF.

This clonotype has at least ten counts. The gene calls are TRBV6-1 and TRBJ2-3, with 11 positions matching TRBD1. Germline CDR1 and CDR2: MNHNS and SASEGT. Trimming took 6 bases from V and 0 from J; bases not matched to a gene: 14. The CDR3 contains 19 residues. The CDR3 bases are TGTGCCAGCAGCCCTCATCAATTTGGACAGGGGGCTAGCACAGATACGCAGTATTTT. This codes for CASSPHQFGQGASTDTQYF.

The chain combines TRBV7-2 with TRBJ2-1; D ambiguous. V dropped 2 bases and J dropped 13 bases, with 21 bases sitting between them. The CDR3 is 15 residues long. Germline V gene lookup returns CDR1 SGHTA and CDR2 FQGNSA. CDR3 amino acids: CASSLMRHIKETQFF. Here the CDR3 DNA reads TGTGCCAGCAGCTTAATGAGACACATAAAAGAGACCCAGTTCTTC.

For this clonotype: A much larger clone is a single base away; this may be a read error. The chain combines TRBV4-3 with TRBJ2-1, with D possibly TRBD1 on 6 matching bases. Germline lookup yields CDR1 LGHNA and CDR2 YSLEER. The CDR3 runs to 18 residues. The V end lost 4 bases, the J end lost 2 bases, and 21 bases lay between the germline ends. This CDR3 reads CASSPQVGVDRTYNEQFF. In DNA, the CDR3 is TGCGCCAGCAGCCCCCAGGTCGGTGTTGACAGGACCTACAATGAGCAGTTCTTC.

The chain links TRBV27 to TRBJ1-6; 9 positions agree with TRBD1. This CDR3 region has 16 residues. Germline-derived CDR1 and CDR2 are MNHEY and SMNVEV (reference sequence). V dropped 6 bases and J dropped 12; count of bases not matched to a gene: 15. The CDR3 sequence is CASRAGDRDLRVPLHF. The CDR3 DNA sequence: TGTGCCAGCAGGGCCGGGGACAGGGACCTTCGGGTACCCCTCCACTTT.

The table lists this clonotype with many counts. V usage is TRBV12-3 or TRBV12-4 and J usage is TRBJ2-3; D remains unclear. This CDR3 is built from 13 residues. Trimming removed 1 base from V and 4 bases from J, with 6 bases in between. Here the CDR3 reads CASSLGLPDTQYF. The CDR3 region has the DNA TGTGCCAGCAGTTTAGGGTTGCCAGATACGCAGTATTTT.

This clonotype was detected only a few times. Written as DNA, the CDR3 is TGTGCCAGCAGCCCGGAGGACAGCGGACCCTATGGCTACACCTTC. Amino acids: CASSPEDSGPYGYTF. This chain joins TRBV9 and TRBJ1-2, with a weak D call TRBD1 (6 bases). The V end was cut by 4 bases, the J end by 4 bases, with 17 bases between. The CDR3 is made up of 15 amino acids. The V gene's germline CDR1 is SGDLS and CDR2 YYNGEE.

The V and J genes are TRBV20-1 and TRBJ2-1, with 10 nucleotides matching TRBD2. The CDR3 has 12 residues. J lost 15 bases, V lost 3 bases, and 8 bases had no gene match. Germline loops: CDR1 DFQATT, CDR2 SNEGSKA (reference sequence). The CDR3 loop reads CSARASGSSWFF. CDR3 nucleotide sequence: TGCAGTGCTAGGGCTAGCGGGAGTTCTTGGTTCTTC.

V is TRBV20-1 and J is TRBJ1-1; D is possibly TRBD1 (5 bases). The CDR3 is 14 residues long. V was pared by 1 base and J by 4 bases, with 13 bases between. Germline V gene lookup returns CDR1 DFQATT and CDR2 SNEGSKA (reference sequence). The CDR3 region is CSARVGFGGTEAFF. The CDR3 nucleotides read TGCAGTGCTAGAGTGGGGTTTGGGGGCACTGAAGCTTTCTTT.

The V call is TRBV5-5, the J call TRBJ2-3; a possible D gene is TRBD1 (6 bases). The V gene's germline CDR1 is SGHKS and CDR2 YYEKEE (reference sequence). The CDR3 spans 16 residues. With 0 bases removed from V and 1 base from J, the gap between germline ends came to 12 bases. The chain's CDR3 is CASSLAWQGRTDTQYF. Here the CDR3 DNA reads TGTGCCAGCAGCTTGGCGTGGCAGGGGCGCACAGATACGCAGTATTTT.

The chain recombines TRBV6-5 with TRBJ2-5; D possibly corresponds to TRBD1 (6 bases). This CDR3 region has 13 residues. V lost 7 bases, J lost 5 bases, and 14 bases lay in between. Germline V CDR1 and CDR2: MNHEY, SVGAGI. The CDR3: CASTTGTRETQYF. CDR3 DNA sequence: TGTGCCAGCACCACAGGGACCCGGGAGACCCAGTACTTC.

The CDR3 region is CASSNEQGSGYTF. Here the CDR3 DNA reads TGTGCCAGTAGCAACGAACAGGGGAGCGGCTACACCTTC. The V call is TRBV7-9, the J call TRBJ1-2, with 7 bases fitting TRBD1. Germline-derived CDR1 and CDR2 are SEHNR and FQNEAQ (reference sequence). V trimming: 9 bases; J trimming: 8 bases; junction bases outside the gene matches: 12. This CDR3 is 13 amino acids long.

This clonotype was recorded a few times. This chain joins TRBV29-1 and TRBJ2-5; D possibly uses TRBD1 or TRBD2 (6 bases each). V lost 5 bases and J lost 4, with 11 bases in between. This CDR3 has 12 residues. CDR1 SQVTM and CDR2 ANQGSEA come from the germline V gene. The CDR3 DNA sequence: TGCAGCGTTCGGGGGCAGGCAGAGACCCAGTACTTC. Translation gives CSVRGQAETQYF.

CDR3 loop: CSIRDTKETQYF. The CDR3 DNA sequence: TGCAGCATTCGGGACACTAAAGAGACCCAGTACTTC. The rearrangement joins TRBV29-1 to TRBJ2-5; tentative D call: TRBD1 (6 bases). Germline lookup yields CDR1 SQVTM and CDR2 ANQGSEA. The CDR3 totals 12 residues. V was shortened by 8 bases and J by 3 bases, with 13 bases between the two germline ends.